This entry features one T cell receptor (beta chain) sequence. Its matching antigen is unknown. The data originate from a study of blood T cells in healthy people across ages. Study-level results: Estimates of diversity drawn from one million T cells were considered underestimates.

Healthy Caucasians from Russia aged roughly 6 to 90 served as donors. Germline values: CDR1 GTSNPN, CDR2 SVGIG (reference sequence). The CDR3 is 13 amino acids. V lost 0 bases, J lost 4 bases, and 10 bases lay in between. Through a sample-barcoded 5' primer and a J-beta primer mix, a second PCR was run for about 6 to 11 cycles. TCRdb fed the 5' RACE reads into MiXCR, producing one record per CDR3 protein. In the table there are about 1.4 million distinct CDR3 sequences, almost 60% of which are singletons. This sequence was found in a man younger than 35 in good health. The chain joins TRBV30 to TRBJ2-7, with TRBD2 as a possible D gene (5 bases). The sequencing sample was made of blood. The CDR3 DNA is TGTGCCTGGAGTGTCTCAGGACTGTACGAGCAGTACTTC. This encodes CAWSVSGLYEQYF.